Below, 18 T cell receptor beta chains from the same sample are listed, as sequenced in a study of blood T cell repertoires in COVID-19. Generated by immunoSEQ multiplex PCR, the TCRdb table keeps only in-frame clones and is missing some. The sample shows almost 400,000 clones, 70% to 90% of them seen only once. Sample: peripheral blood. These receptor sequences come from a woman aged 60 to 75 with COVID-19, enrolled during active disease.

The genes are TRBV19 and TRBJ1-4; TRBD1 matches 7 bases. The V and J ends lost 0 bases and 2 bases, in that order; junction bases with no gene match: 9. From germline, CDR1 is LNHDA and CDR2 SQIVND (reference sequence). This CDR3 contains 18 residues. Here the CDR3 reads CASSIDQSTGSTNEKLFF. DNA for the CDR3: TGTGCCAGTAGTATAGATCAATCGACAGGGTCGACTAATGAAAAACTGTTTTTT.

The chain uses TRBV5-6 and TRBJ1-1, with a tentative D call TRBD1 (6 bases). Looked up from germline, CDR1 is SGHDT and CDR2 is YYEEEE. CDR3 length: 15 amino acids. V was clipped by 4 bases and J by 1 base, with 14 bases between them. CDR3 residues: CASSGGGRGNTEAFF. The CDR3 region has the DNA TGTGCCAGCAGCGGGGGTGGCAGGGGGAACACTGAAGCTTTCTTT. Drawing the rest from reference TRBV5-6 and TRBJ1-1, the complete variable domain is DAGVTQSPTHLIKTRGQQVTLRCSPKSGHDTVSWYQQALGQGPQFIFQYYEEEERQRGNFPDRFSGHQFPNYSSELNVNALLLGDSALYLCASSGGGRGNTEAFFGQGTRLTVV.

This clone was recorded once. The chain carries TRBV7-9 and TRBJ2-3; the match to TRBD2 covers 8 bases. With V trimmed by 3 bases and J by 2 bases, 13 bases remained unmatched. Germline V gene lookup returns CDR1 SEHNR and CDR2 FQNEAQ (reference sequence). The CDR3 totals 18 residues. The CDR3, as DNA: TGTGCCAGCAGCTTTCACGTAGGTCGCGGGGGGCCCACAGATACGCAGTATTTT. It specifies CASSFHVGRGGPTDTQYF.

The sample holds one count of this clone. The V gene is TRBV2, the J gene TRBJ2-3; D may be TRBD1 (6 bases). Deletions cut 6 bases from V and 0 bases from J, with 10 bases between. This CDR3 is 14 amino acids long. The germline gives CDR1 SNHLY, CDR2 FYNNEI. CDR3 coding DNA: TGTGCCAGCAGAGGGACACCGAGCACAGATACGCAGTATTTT. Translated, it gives CASRGTPSTDTQYF.

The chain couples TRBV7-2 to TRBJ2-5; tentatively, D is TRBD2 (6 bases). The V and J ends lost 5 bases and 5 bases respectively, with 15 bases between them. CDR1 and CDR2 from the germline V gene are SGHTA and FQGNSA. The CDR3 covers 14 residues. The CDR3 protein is CASSPYHGGETQYF. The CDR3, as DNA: TGTGCCAGCAGCCCTTACCACGGAGGGGAGACCCAGTACTTC.

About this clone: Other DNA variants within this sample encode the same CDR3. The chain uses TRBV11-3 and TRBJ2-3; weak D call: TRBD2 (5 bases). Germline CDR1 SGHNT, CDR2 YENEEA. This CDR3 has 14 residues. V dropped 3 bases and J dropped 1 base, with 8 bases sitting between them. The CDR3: CASSFRGGTDTQYF. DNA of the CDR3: TGTGCCAGCAGCTTCCGGGGAGGCACAGATACGCAGTATTTT.

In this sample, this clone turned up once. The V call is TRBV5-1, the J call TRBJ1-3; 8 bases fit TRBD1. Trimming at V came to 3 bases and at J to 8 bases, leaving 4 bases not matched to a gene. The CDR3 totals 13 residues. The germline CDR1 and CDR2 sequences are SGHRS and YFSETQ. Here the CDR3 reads CASSWTGRDTIYF. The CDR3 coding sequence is TGCGCCAGCAGCTGGACAGGGAGGGACACCATATATTTT.

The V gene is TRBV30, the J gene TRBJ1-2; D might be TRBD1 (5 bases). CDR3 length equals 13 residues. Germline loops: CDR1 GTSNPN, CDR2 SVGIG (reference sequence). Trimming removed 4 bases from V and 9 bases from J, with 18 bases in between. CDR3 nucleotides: TGTGCCTGGATCGCGGACAAGGGTTATCGCTACACCTTC. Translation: CAWIADKGYRYTF.

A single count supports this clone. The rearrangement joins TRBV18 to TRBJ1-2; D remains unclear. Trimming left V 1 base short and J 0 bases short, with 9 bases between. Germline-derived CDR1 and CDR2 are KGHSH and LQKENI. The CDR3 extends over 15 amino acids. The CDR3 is CASSPRALSNYGYTF. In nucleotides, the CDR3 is TGTGCCAGCTCACCACGGGCCCTTTCTAACTATGGCTACACCTTC.

In nucleotides, the CDR3 is TGTGCCAGCAGCCAAGACACCCGTCGGCGGGGTGACCCCTACGAGCAGTACTTC. Residues: CASSQDTRRRGDPYEQYF. The V and J genes are TRBV3-1 (or the pseudogene TRBV3-2) and TRBJ2-7; a weak D match, TRBD2 (6 bases). Germline V gene sequence: CDR1 LGHDT, CDR2 YNNKEL (reference sequence). The CDR3 runs to 18 residues. The V gene lost 0 bases and the J gene lost 2 bases, with 20 bases spanning the gap.

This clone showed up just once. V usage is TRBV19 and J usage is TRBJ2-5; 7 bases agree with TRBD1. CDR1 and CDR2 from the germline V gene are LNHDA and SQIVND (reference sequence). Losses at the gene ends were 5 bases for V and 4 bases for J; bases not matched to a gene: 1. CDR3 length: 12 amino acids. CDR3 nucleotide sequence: TGTGCCAGTAGTTACAGGGGAGAGACCCAGTACTTC. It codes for CASSYRGETQYF.

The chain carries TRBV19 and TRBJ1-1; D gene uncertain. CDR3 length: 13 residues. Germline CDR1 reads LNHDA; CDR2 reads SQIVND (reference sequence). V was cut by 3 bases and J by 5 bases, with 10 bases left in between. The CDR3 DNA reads TGTGCCAGTAGTATGGCTCGAGGGACTGAAGCTTTCTTT. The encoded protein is CASSMARGTEAFF.

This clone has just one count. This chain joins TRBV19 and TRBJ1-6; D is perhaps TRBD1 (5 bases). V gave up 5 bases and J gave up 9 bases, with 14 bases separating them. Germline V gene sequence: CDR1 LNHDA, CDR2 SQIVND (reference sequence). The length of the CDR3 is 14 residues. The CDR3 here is CASSPKRGGSPLHF. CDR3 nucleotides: TGTGCCAGTAGTCCTAAAAGGGGCGGTTCACCCCTCCACTTT. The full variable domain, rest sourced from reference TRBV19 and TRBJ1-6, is DGGITQSPKYLFRKEGQNVTLSCEQNLNHDAMYWYRQDPGQGLRLIYYSQIVNDFQKGDIAEGYSVSREKKESFPLTVTSAQKNPTAFYLCASSPKRGGSPLHFGNGTRLTVT.

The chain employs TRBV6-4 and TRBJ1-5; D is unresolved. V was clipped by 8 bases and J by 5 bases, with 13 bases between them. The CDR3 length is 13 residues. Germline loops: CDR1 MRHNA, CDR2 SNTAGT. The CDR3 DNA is TGTGCCAGCCGTTTGGAGGCCCATCAGCCCCAGCATTTT. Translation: CASRLEAHQPQHF.

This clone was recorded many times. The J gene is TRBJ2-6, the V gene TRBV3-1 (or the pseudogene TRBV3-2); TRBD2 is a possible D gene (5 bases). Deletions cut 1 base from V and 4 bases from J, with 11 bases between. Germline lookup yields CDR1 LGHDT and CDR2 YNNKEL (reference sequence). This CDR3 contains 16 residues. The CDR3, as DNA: TGTGCCAGCAGCCAAGTAACAGCGGTCGGGGCCAACGTCCTGACTTTC. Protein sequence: CASSQVTAVGANVLTF.

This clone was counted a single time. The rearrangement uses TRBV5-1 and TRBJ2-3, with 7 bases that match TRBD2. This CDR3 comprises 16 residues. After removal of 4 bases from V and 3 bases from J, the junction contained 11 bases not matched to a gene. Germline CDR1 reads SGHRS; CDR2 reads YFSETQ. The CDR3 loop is CASSLPLTGGTDTQYF. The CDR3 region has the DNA TGCGCCAGCAGCCTTCCTCTTACGGGGGGAACAGATACGCAGTATTTT.

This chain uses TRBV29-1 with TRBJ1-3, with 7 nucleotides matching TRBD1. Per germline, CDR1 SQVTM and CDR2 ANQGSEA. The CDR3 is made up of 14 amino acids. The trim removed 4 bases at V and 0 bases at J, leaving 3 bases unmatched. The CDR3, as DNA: TGCAGCGTTGGTCAGGGGGTCTCTGGAAACACCATATATTTT. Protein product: CSVGQGVSGNTIYF.

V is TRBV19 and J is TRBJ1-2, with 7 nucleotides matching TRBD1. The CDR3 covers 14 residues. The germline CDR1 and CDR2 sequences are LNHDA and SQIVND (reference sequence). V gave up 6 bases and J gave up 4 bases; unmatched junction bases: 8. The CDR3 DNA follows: TGTGCCAGTAGCACAGACAGGGTACTCTATGGCTACACCTTC. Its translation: CASSTDRVLYGYTF.